The 21 T cell receptor beta chains in this list originate from one sample, sequenced in a study of shared clonotypes between healthy human individuals. Sequenced by immunoSEQ multiplex PCR; TCRdb stores in-frame clones only, minus some. The sample lists 450,000 to 650,000 clones; around 78% were seen once. The sequencing input was PBMCs. The source of these receptors is a woman in her forties in good health. Some clones in this sample may be carry-over from other donors' samples.

V is TRBV5-1 and J is TRBJ2-5; 7 bases align to TRBD2. J gave up 5 bases and V 4 bases, and 5 bases lay outside the gene matches. CDR3 length equals 13 residues. CDR1 SGHRS and CDR2 YFSETQ come from the germline V gene. CDR3 nucleotide sequence: TGCGCCAGCAGCACGGGAGGAGAGGAGACCCAGTACTTC. This gives the protein CASSTGGEETQYF. Full variable domain (missing parts from reference TRBV5-1 and TRBJ2-5): KAGVTQTPRYLIKTRGQQVTLSCSPISGHRSVSWYQQTPGQGLQFLFEYFSETQRNKGNFPGRFSGRQFSNSRSEMNVSTLELGDSALYLCASSTGGEETQYFGPGTRLLVL.

The rearrangement joins TRBV5-1 to TRBJ2-7; either TRBD1 or TRBD2 may supply D (5 bases each). The ends were cut back, 5 bases at V and 0 bases at J, with 15 bases in the middle. The V gene's germline CDR1 is SGHRS and CDR2 YFSETQ. The CDR3 spans 15 residues. The CDR3 DNA sequence: TGCGCCAGCAGACTACTTACCGGGACCTCCTACGAGCAGTACTTC. Protein sequence: CASRLLTGTSYEQYF.

V is TRBV7-9 and J is TRBJ2-1; D tentatively reads TRBD1 or TRBD2 (5 bases each). The CDR3 extends over 14 amino acids. Germline V CDR1 and CDR2: SEHNR, FQNEAQ (reference sequence). The V end was cut by 1 base, the J end by 7 bases, with 11 bases between. The CDR3 nucleotides read TGTGCCAGCAGCTTAGGTGGGACCTGGAATGAGCAGTTCTTC. Translation gives CASSLGGTWNEQFF.

V gene TRBV5-1 combines with J gene TRBJ2-1, with 9 nucleotides matching TRBD2. Looked up from germline, CDR1 is SGHRS and CDR2 is YFSETQ. The CDR3 has 13 residues. J gave up 13 bases and V 0 bases, and 5 bases lay outside the gene matches. CDR3 nucleotide sequence: TGCGCCAGCAGCTTGGCAGGGACTAGCACCCAGTTCTTC. It encodes CASSLAGTSTQFF.

This clone occurred a few times. This chain's CDR3 is CAWSVSQGGSPYF. Written as DNA, the CDR3 is TGTGCCTGGAGTGTAAGTCAGGGAGGTTCCCCGTACTTC. V and J are TRBV30 and TRBJ2-7; D is perhaps TRBD2 (6 bases). The ends were cut back, 0 bases at V and 12 bases at J, with 18 bases in the middle. The CDR3 is made up of 13 amino acids. CDR1 GTSNPN and CDR2 SVGIG come from the germline V gene (reference sequence). The full variable domain, with the rest looked up from reference TRBV30 and TRBJ2-7, is SQTIHQWPATLVQPVGSPLSLECTVEGTSNPNLYWYRQAAGRGLQLLFYSVGIGQISSEVPQNLSASRPQDRQFILSSKKLLLSDSGFYLCAWSVSQGGSPYFGPGTRLTVT.

V usage is TRBV4-2 and J usage is TRBJ1-3; D is unresolved. The CDR3 is made up of 16 amino acids. V lost 0 bases and J lost 1, with 10 bases in between. Germline assignment: CDR1 LGHNA and CDR2 YNFKEQ. The CDR3 reads CASSQDSRFSGNTIYF. CDR3 DNA: TGTGCCAGCAGCCAAGATTCCAGATTTTCTGGAAACACCATATATTTT.

The chain employs TRBV28 and TRBJ2-7; TRBD2 matches at 7 bases. There are 17 residues in the CDR3. CDR1 is MDHEN and CDR2 is SYDVKM in the germline V gene. V shed 2 bases, J shed 1 base, and the junction held 11 bases outside the gene matches. The CDR3 region has the DNA TGTGCCAGCAGTTTAGGGGAGTGGCGCGGGAGTTCCTACGAGCAGTACTTC. Protein product: CASSLGEWRGSSYEQYF.

This clone was counted a few times. The V and J genes are TRBV7-2 and TRBJ2-7; TRBD2 agrees at 8 bases. CDR1 SGHTA and CDR2 FQGNSA come from the germline V gene. This CDR3 region has 14 residues. The V and J ends lost 5 bases and 3 bases, in that order; junction bases with no gene match: 6. The CDR3 loop is CASSEGLAYYEQYF. CDR3 in DNA: TGTGCCAGCAGCGAAGGACTAGCCTACTACGAGCAGTACTTC.

The CDR3 reads CASSLGAQGYGYTF. The CDR3, as DNA: TGTGCCAGCAGCTTAGGGGCACAGGGGTATGGCTACACCTTC. The chain recombines TRBV7-2 with TRBJ1-2; 7 bases match TRBD1. CDR1 is SGHTA, CDR2 FQGNSA, per germline. This CDR3 region has 14 residues. With V trimmed by 1 base and J by 5 bases, 4 bases remained unmatched.

This chain links TRBV11-1 with TRBJ2-7, with 16 bases identical to TRBD2. The V and J ends lost 5 bases and 2 bases, in that order; junction bases with no gene match: 6. This CDR3 is built from 17 residues. In germline, CDR1 is SGHAT, CDR2 FQDESV (reference sequence). CDR3 loop: CASSPGLAGGAPYEQYF. CDR3 bases: TGTGCCAGCAGCCCGGGACTAGCGGGAGGGGCCCCCTACGAGCAGTACTTC.

The rearrangement links TRBV28 to TRBJ2-7; possibly TRBD1 for D (5 bases). This CDR3 is 18 amino acids long. The V gene lost 5 bases and the J gene lost 7 bases, with 30 bases spanning the gap. Germline CDR1 is MDHEN and CDR2 is SYDVKM. CDR3 protein: CASSTPSLDKFPGWEQYF. The DNA of the CDR3 is TGTGCCAGCAGTACCCCCAGCCTAGACAAATTCCCAGGGTGGGAGCAGTACTTC. The whole variable domain, remainder taken from reference TRBV28 and TRBJ2-7, is DVKVTQSSRYLVKRTGEKVFLECVQDMDHENMFWYRQDPGLGLRLIYFSYDVKMKEKGDIPEGYSVSREKKERFSLILESASTNQTSMYLCASSTPSLDKFPGWEQYFGPGTRLTVT.

This chain uses TRBV28 with TRBJ1-4, with D perhaps TRBD1 (5 bases). In germline, CDR1 is MDHEN, CDR2 SYDVKM. The CDR3 runs to 14 residues. Trimming left V 1 base short and J 8 bases short, with 11 bases between. CDR3 DNA sequence: TGTGCCAGCAGTTTATTAGGAGGGACCGAAAAACTGTTTTTT. This codes for CASSLLGGTEKLFF.

The chain joins TRBV30 to TRBJ2-7; 9 bases match TRBD2. Germline V gene data show CDR1 as GTSNPN and CDR2 as SVGIG (reference sequence). Trimming removed 1 base from V and 1 base from J; junction bases left unmatched: 17. CDR3 length: 19 amino acids. The CDR3 DNA sequence: TGTGCCTGGAGTGCTAGGGACACTAGCGGGCGAAACTTTTCCTACGAGCAGTACTTC. Translation gives CAWSARDTSGRNFSYEQYF.

The chain is built from TRBV30 and TRBJ2-7; D gene ambiguous. Looked up from germline, CDR1 is GTSNPN and CDR2 is SVGIG (reference sequence). With 3 bases removed from V and 2 bases from J, the gap between germline ends came to 14 bases. This CDR3 is 14 amino acids long. CDR3: CAWSVVSPTYEQYF. The CDR3 nucleotides read TGTGCCTGGAGCGTAGTGTCCCCAACCTACGAGCAGTACTTC.

The chain has TRBV4-1 and TRBJ1-2; a weak D match, TRBD1 (5 bases). Looked up from germline, CDR1 is MGHRA and CDR2 is YSYEKL. V gave up 0 bases and J gave up 7 bases, with 15 bases separating them. The CDR3 length is 15 residues. The CDR3 sequence: CASSQDHGARPGYTF. CDR3 bases: TGCGCCAGCAGCCAAGATCACGGGGCCCGCCCTGGCTACACCTTC.

The chain employs TRBV7-9 and TRBJ2-5; 9 bases align to TRBD2. The ends lost 6 bases at V and 5 bases at J; junction bases unmatched: 16. The CDR3 length is 17 residues. Germline assignment: CDR1 SEHNR and CDR2 FQNEAQ (reference sequence). The CDR3 loop reads CASSTAGREGVRETQYF. The CDR3 nucleotides read TGTGCCAGCAGTACCGCCGGGCGGGAGGGTGTTAGGGAGACCCAGTACTTC. The full variable domain, rest sourced from reference TRBV7-9 and TRBJ2-5, is DTGVSQNPRHKITKRGQNVTFRCDPISEHNRLYWYRQTLGQGPEFLTYFQNEAQLEKSRLLSDRFSAERPKGSFSTLEIQRTEQGDSAMYLCASSTAGREGVRETQYFGPGTRLLVL.

The chain recombines TRBV9 with TRBJ2-2; TRBD2 agrees at 12 bases. From germline, CDR1 is SGDLS and CDR2 YYNGEE. The junction had 8 bases not matched to a gene; V was cut back by 4 bases and J by 4 bases. The CDR3 has 17 amino acids. The CDR3: CASSPPSGRAGTGELFF. The CDR3, as DNA: TGTGCCAGCAGCCCTCCTAGCGGGAGGGCCGGCACCGGGGAGCTGTTTTTT.

This clone was seen a handful of times. Compared with germline, one end of the junction differs, possibly owing to a read error. The CDR3 spells CASGEGSPHF. The CDR3 DNA is TGTGCCAGCGGTGAAGGGTCGCCGCATTTT. This rearrangement joins TRBV6-1 to TRBJ1-5; D unresolved. The CDR3 loop spans 10 amino acids. The germline CDR1 and CDR2 sequences are MNHNS and SASEGT.

This clone was seen ten or more times. This chain links TRBV2 with TRBJ2-2; tentatively, D is TRBD1 (6 bases). Germline V CDR1 and CDR2: SNHLY, FYNNEI. The CDR3 length is 14 residues. V was clipped by 6 bases and J by 3 bases, with 11 bases between them. The CDR3 loop reads CASRGDTDTGELFF. Here the CDR3 DNA reads TGTGCCAGCAGGGGGGACACCGACACCGGGGAGCTGTTTTTT. Variable domain in full (rest from reference TRBV2 and TRBJ2-2): EPEVTQTPSHQVTQMGQEVILRCVPISNHLYFYWYRQILGQKVEFLVSFYNNEISEKSEIFDDQFSVERPDGSNFTLKIRSTKLEDSAMYFCASRGDTDTGELFFGEGSRLTVL.

The chain has TRBV7-9 and TRBJ2-7, with TRBD2 as a possible D gene (5 bases). The ends were cut back, 4 bases at V and 9 bases at J, with 13 bases in the middle. CDR1 and CDR2 from the germline V gene are SEHNR and FQNEAQ (reference sequence). The CDR3 loop spans 12 amino acids. The CDR3 DNA reads as TGTGCCAGCAGCTCAGACTACCCCGGGCAGTACTTC. Translating gives CASSSDYPGQYF.

The chain employs TRBV10-3 and TRBJ1-5; the match to TRBD1 covers 9 bases. Germline trimming cut 0 bases from V and 1 base from J; bases unmatched to any gene: 4. This CDR3 is 17 amino acids long. CDR1 is ENHRY, CDR2 SYGVKD, per germline. CDR3 sequence: CAISESPGTGSNQPQHF. The CDR3 region has the DNA TGTGCCATCAGTGAGTCCCCAGGGACAGGGAGCAATCAGCCCCAGCATTTT.